This T cell receptor beta chain was found in a study of blood T cells in healthy people across ages (dated by TCRdb to 2015 to 2017). In the study overall: In model experiments, roughly one uniquely barcoded TCR beta cDNA molecule per two T cells was captured by template switching. Age-related changes in TCR beta repertoire diversity were measured in the study by deep sequencing normalized with unique cDNA molecular identifiers. To avoid experimental bias, donors of different ages were distributed randomly across sequencing lanes. Using the same blood draw, the study looked at two additional independent replicas of 1 million unique cDNA reads for two donors, one aged 18 to 29 and the other aged 80 or older. Four age groups were formed from the donors: young (average approximately 15 years), middle-aged (approximately 40), aged (more than 55) and long-lived (around 80). Points the paper makes about the study in general: Because profiling used bulk unsorted PBMCs, naive and antigen-experienced compartments could not be compared conclusively. Because donor CMV infection status was unknown, age-related changes in expanded clonotypes were potentially confounded. A strong correlation was found between observed TCR beta diversity and the percentage of naive T cells measured by flow cytometry. Compared with the aged group, more naive CD4+ T cells, fewer expanded clones and increased TCR diversity were shown by the long-lived group, suggesting age selection. As age increased, observed TCR beta diversity per million T cells dropped in a roughly linear way, and a significant reduction was already evident by age about 40. Estimates of total diversity based on one million sequenced T cells were considered lower bounds and underestimates.

The donors were some 39 Caucasian individuals from Russia, aged roughly 6 to 100 years, who were systemically healthy. Each donor gave roughly 9 milliliters of peripheral blood, drawn into EDTA-treated Vacutainer tubes. PBMCs were isolated by Ficoll-Paque density-gradient centrifugation, with at least 6 million obtained per sample. Trizol reagent was used to extract total RNA from the PBMCs, yielding at least 5.5 micrograms per sample. For every donor, an aliquot of PBMCs went through flow cytometry to measure the percentages of naive CD45RAhigh/CD27high T cells. Library preparation was by 5' RACE. The sequencer listed for this sample is Illumina HiSeq 2500. The second PCR ran for roughly 7 to 11 cycles and used a J-beta primer mix along with a sample-barcoded 5' primer. Each TCR beta cDNA molecule received a unique molecular identifier from a template-switch 5' adaptor carrying 12 random nucleotides. At least 2.5 million CDR3-containing paired-end reads were obtained from each sample. First-strand cDNA was synthesized from all RNA with the Mint cDNA synthesis kit, primed by a TRBC-specific oligonucleotide. All cDNA was treated with uracil-DNA glycosylase and then went through a first 18-cycle PCR with the universal primers M1SS and BC2_uni_R. The authors' pipeline ran thus. For normalization, 1 million high-quality reads, each with a distinct molecular identifier, were randomly selected from each sample. Instead of being binned into consensus sequences, reads that shared molecular identifiers were thrown out. CDR3 identification, clonotype clustering and error correction used MiTCR with a Q25 quality threshold and the strictest error-elimination algorithm. A nonparametric unseen species model using Euler transformation provided a lower-bound estimate of total TCR beta diversity. TCRdb handled the public reads itself, with Q25 trimming in fastp and clone calling in MiXCR, and kept productive beta chains. Every distinct CDR3 protein forms one entry, paired with its most common genes and DNA. The V and J calls reflect TCRdb's pipeline rather than the authors' work. Present in this sample are hundreds of thousands of distinct CDR3 sequences, around 48% of which were seen just once. Of the sample, 20% to 25% falls within the top ten clones.

The CDR3, from cysteine to phenylalanine, totals 13 residues. Only the CDR3 portion is preserved as DNA: 39 bases, with reading frame beginning at the first base. According to the germline V gene (reference sequence), CDR1 reads DFQATT and CDR2 reads SNEGSKA. The V end gives up 2 bases and the J end 6 bases, leaving 6 bases in the junction not matched to a gene. As for this clonotype: Its binding antigen is unknown. No much larger clone exists at a distance of one base, and base qualities are not known.

The origin of this receptor is an elderly man in good health. The sample consisted of blood. This chain joins TRBV20-1 to TRBJ2-5, and 7 junctional nucleotides match TRBD1. Here the CDR3 is given as CSARPTGVQTQYF. In nucleotide form, the sequence is TGCAGTGCTAGACCAACAGGGGTTCAGACCCAGTACTTC.